The clone carrying this T cell receptor beta chain came up a few times. Antigen specificity is unknown. The second PCR ran about 6 to 11 cycles with a sample-barcoded 5' primer and J-beta primers. One entry per CDR3 protein, called by TCRdb with MiXCR from the 5' RACE reads. Of about 1 million distinct CDR3 sequences listed, 35% to 50% were seen once; the top ten hold approximately 20%. The data were taken from a study of blood T cells in healthy people across ages. Overall study findings and caveats: Changes in expanded clonotypes were possibly confounded, as the CMV status of donors was unknown.

The germline V gene encodes CDR1 SGHRS and CDR2 YFSETQ. The CDR3 covers 15 residues. V lost 0 bases, J lost 7 bases, and 14 bases lay in between. The clonotype comes from a woman aged 60-70 years in good health. The specimen was blood. The V and J genes are TRBV5-1 and TRBJ2-4; D is perhaps TRBD1 (6 bases). The CDR3 sequence: CASSLASGTRNIQYF. CDR3 sequence (DNA): TGCGCCAGCAGCTTGGCATCCGGGACAAGGAACATTCAGTACTTC.